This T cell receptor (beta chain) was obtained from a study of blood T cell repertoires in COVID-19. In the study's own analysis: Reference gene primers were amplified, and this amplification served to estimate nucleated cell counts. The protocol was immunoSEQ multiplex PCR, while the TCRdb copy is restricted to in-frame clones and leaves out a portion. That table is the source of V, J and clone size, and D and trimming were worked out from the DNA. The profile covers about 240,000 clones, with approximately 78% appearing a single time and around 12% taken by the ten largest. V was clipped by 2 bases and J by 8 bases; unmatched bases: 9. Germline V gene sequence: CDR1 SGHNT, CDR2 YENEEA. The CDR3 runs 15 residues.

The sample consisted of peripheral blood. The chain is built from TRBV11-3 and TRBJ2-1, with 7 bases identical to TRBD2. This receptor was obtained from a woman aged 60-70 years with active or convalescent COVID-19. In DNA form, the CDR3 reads TGTGCCAGCAGCTTATTTGGGGGGGTGTTCGATGAGCAGTTCTTC. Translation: CASSLFGGVFDEQFF.